This record covers a single T cell receptor beta chain. The CDR3 is made up of 17 amino acids. Germline-derived CDR1 and CDR2 are SGHRS and YFSETQ. V lost 4 bases, J lost 1 base, and 8 bases stayed unmatched. The entry originates in a study of control samples from healthy donors and cancer patients. Profiled with immunoSEQ multiplex PCR; TCRdb holds only in-frame clones, not every one. Of approximately 170,000 clones listed, 90% to 95% are singletons. The chain has TRBV5-1 and TRBJ2-1; 10 bases fit TRBD1. The sequencing input was blood. The sequence was obtained from a man aged 25 to 40 in good health. The DNA of the CDR3 is TGCGCCAGCAGCGACGACAGGGGGCTTAGGTCCTACAATGAGCAGTTCTTC. Residues: CASSDDRGLRSYNEQFF.